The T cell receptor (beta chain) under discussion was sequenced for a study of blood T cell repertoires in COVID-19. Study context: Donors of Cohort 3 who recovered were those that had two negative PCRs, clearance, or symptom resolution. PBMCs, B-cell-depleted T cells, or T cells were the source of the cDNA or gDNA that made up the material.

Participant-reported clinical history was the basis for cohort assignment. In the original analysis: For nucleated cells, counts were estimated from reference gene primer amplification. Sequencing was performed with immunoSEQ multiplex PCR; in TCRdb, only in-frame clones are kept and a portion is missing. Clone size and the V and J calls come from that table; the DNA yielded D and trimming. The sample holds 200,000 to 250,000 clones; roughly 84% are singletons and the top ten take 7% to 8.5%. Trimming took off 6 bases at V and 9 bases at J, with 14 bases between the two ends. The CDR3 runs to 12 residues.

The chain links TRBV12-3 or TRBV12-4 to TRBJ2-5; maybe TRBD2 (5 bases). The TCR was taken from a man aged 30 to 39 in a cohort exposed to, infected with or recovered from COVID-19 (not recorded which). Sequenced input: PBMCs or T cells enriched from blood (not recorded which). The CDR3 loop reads CASRVGRGPQYF. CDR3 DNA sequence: TGTGCCAGCAGGGTTGGTCGAGGGCCCCAGTACTTC.